The 11 T cell receptor beta chains below were found in one sample sequenced in a study of T-cell memory formation after mild COVID-19. TCRdb reanalysed the 5' RACE reads using MiXCR and keeps one entry per CDR3 protein. The profile shows approximately 300,000 distinct CDR3 sequences, around 15% of them singletons. Sequenced input: PBMCs or a T cell subset sorted from them (not recorded which). The source of these receptors is a man aged 18 to 35 who had mild COVID-19 (a few samples of this study predate the infection). Cell type and time point are not known.

This chain uses TRBV24-1 with TRBJ2-3; possibly TRBD1 or TRBD2 for D (6 bases each). The germline gives CDR1 KGHDR, CDR2 SFDVKD. V shed 1 base and J shed 5 bases, with 12 bases lying between them. This CDR3 comprises 15 residues. The CDR3 loop reads CATSDFGRGEDTQYF. CDR3 nucleotide sequence: TGTGCCACCAGTGATTTTGGAAGGGGGGAAGATACGCAGTATTTT.

This clonotype showed up many times. The chain joins TRBV4-1 to TRBJ1-2; D is unclear. This CDR3 comprises 13 residues. The germline V and J ends were trimmed by 0 bases and 5 bases, with 7 bases remaining between them. Germline assignment: CDR1 MGHRA and CDR2 YSYEKL. This chain's CDR3 is CASSQESGYGYTF. CDR3 sequence (DNA): TGCGCCAGCAGCCAAGAATCCGGGTATGGCTACACCTTC.

This clonotype was recorded at least ten times. The V and J genes are TRBV12-3 or TRBV12-4 and TRBJ2-5, with a weak D call TRBD1 (5 bases). This CDR3 has 15 residues. Trimming took 3 bases from V and 0 from J, leaving 11 bases between them. The DNA for the CDR3 is TGTGCCAGCAGTTTCAAGGGGAAGTACCAAGAGACCCAGTACTTC. As protein: CASSFKGKYQETQYF.

This clonotype was counted only a few times. The genes are TRBV4-2 and TRBJ2-2, with 15 bases lining up with TRBD2. The CDR3 extends over 18 amino acids. J lost 7 bases, V lost 4 bases, and 10 bases had no gene match. Per germline, CDR1 LGHNA and CDR2 YNFKEQ. The CDR3 nucleotides read TGTGCCAGCAGCCTCTACCCCGGACTAGCGGGGGGGGACGGGGAGCTGTTTTTT. Its protein is CASSLYPGLAGGDGELFF.

A few counts support this clonotype. The rearrangement links TRBV7-9 to TRBJ1-1; tentatively, D is TRBD1 (5 bases). Germline CDR1 and CDR2: SEHNR and FQNEAQ (reference sequence). V dropped 3 bases and J dropped 2 bases, with 13 bases sitting between them. This CDR3 contains 15 residues. The DNA for the CDR3 is TGTGCCAGCAGCTTTGGACGGACAACTAACACTGAAGCTTTCTTT. This sequence encodes CASSFGRTTNTEAFF.

This clonotype appeared a few times. The chain uses TRBV28 and TRBJ2-5, with a weak D call TRBD1 (8 bases). The CDR3 is made up of 15 amino acids. Germline CDR1 reads MDHEN; CDR2 reads SYDVKM. The V end was cut by 11 bases, the J end by 3 bases, with 22 bases between. The CDR3 DNA reads TGTGCCTCTCTCGGGCAGGGGGCGGGGGAAGAGACCCAGTACTTC. Residues: CASLGQGAGEETQYF.

The table lists this clonotype with a few counts. The rearrangement links TRBV12-3 or TRBV12-4 to TRBJ2-4; possibly TRBD2 for D (6 bases). V shed 2 bases and J shed 2 bases, with 13 bases lying between them. The CDR3 spans 16 residues. CDR3 residues: CASSLMVGGPKNIQYF. The DNA of the CDR3 is TGTGCCAGCAGTTTAATGGTTGGAGGGCCCAAAAACATTCAGTACTTC.

This clonotype has just a few counts. The chain recombines TRBV6-5 with TRBJ1-2; 7 bases match TRBD1. Per the germline V gene, CDR1 is MNHEY and CDR2 is SVGAGI. The CDR3 loop spans 13 amino acids. The V and J ends lost 7 bases and 2 bases, in that order; junction bases with no gene match: 4. For the CDR3, the DNA is TGTGCCAGCAAACTGACAGGGAACTATGGCTACACCTTC. Encoded protein: CASKLTGNYGYTF.

This clonotype occurred many times. The V call is TRBV7-9, the J call TRBJ2-2; no firm D call. This CDR3 comprises 13 residues. In germline, CDR1 is SEHNR, CDR2 FQNEAQ (reference sequence). V gave up 4 bases and J gave up 5 bases, with 8 bases separating them. CDR3: CASSYDGTGELFF. For the CDR3, the DNA is TGTGCCAGCAGCTACGACGGGACCGGGGAGCTGTTTTTT. The full variable domain, with the rest looked up from reference TRBV7-9 and TRBJ2-2, is DTGVSQNPRHKITKRGQNVTFRCDPISEHNRLYWYRQTLGQGPEFLTYFQNEAQLEKSRLLSDRFSAERPKGSFSTLEIQRTEQGDSAMYLCASSYDGTGELFFGEGSRLTVL.

This clonotype was recorded at least ten times. The rearrangement joins TRBV2 to TRBJ2-3, with 9 bases that match TRBD2. CDR3 length: 15 amino acids. The germline CDR1 and CDR2 sequences are SNHLY and FYNNEI. The V segment lost 5 bases and the J segment 5 bases; nucleotides outside the gene matches: 8. For the CDR3, the DNA is TGTGCCAGCAGTCGCGGGGGGGCCATAGGAGATACGCAGTATTTT. This codes for CASSRGGAIGDTQYF.

This clonotype appeared a few times. The chain carries TRBV4-3 and TRBJ2-4; a possible D gene is TRBD1 (5 bases). Germline CDR1 and CDR2: LGHNA and YSLEER. This CDR3 spans 14 amino acids. Trimming left V 0 bases short and J 4 bases short, with 7 bases between. The CDR3 here is CASSQDPGKNIQYF. The DNA of the CDR3 is TGCGCCAGCAGCCAAGATCCAGGGAAAAACATTCAGTACTTC.